What follows are 20 T cell receptor beta chains derived from one specimen sequenced in a study of CD8+ T cells in alopecia areata. Following RNA extraction, reverse transcription yielded cDNA that acted as the sequencing template. Libraries were prepared by immunoSEQ multiplex PCR; TCRdb keeps only in-frame clonotypes and omits some of them. The sample carries 180,000 or so clones, roughly 58% recorded once. Treatment meaning: oral pan-JAK inhibitor, 5-10 mg twice daily. The input for sequencing was CD4+ T cells sorted from blood, taken between weeks 55 and 70, from a patient treated with tofacitinib. Receptors originate from a human donor with alopecia areata.

The rearrangement links TRBV9 to TRBJ2-2; D gene ambiguous. V was shortened by 3 bases and J by 5 bases, with 11 bases between the two germline ends. CDR3 size: 14 residues. Germline-derived CDR1 and CDR2 are SGDLS and YYNGEE. CDR3 sequence (DNA): TGTGCCAGCAGCGACCCCTCCTTAACCGGGGAGCTGTTTTTT. Its protein product is CASSDPSLTGELFF.

This clone has a handful of counts. This sequence joins TRBV6-6 and TRBJ2-7; D is ambiguous. With 0 bases removed from V and 6 bases from J, the gap between germline ends came to 12 bases. Germline V CDR1 and CDR2: MNHNY, SVGAGI (reference sequence). The CDR3 loop spans 14 amino acids. Written as DNA, the CDR3 is TGTGCCAGCAGTTACTCACCTAAGGGCGGCGAGCAGTACTTC. Its protein product is CASSYSPKGGEQYF.

The CDR3 reads CASSQDPVNEQYF. The CDR3 nucleotides are TGCGCCAGCAGCCAAGATCCCGTGAACGAGCAGTACTTC. V and J are TRBV4-1 and TRBJ2-7, with D unresolved. With 0 bases removed from V and 5 bases from J, the gap between germline ends came to 8 bases. This CDR3 region has 13 residues. Per the germline V gene, CDR1 is MGHRA and CDR2 is YSYEKL.

V usage is TRBV6-1 and J usage is TRBJ2-3, with 12 nucleotides matching TRBD2. The CDR3 length is 14 residues. The trim removed 5 bases at V and 10 bases at J, leaving 7 bases unmatched. CDR1 is MNHNS, CDR2 SASEGT, per germline. The DNA of the CDR3 is TGTGCCAGCAGTCGACGGACTAGCGGGGTATCGCAGTATTTT. Its translation is CASSRRTSGVSQYF.

The chain carries TRBV7-3 and TRBJ1-3, with D perhaps matching TRBD1 (5 bases). The ends were cut back, 5 bases at V and 0 bases at J, with 8 bases in the middle. The CDR3 loop spans 14 amino acids. Germline values: CDR1 SGHTA, CDR2 FQGTGA. Here the CDR3 DNA reads TGTGCCAGCAGCAAAGACAGCTCTGGAAACACCATATATTTT. Translating gives CASSKDSSGNTIYF.

This clone appeared a single time. The V and J genes are TRBV9 and TRBJ1-2; D is unclear. CDR3 length: 12 amino acids. Trimming removed 0 bases from V and 6 bases from J, with 6 bases in between. Germline V gene data show CDR1 as SGDLS and CDR2 as YYNGEE. The CDR3 nucleotides are TGTGCCAGCAGCGTAGCCGGGGATGGCTACACCTTC. Residues: CASSVAGDGYTF. Combining the CDR3 with reference TRBV9 and TRBJ1-2 gives the whole variable domain DSGVTQTPKHLITATGQRVTLRCSPRSGDLSVYWYQQSLDQGLQFLIQYYNGEERAKGNILERFSAQQFPDLHSELNLSSLELGDSALYFCASSVAGDGYTFGSGTRLTVV.

This chain connects TRBV2 to TRBJ2-7; 8 nucleotides agree with TRBD1. Trimming cost V 4 bases and J 7 bases; bases outside gene matches: 6. Looked up from germline, CDR1 is SNHLY and CDR2 is FYNNEI. CDR3 size: 13 residues. CDR3 bases: TGTGCCAGCAGTGGGCGACAGGGGATGGAGCAGTACTTC. As protein: CASSGRQGMEQYF.

The chain employs TRBV30 and TRBJ2-1; D is uncertain. This CDR3 spans 15 amino acids. Germline CDR1 and CDR2: GTSNPN and SVGIG (reference sequence). Trimming removed 5 bases at V and 2 bases at J, with 16 bases between. CDR3 in amino acids: CAWSIYTEPYNEQFF. CDR3 nucleotides: TGTGCCTGGTCTATCTATACCGAGCCCTACAATGAGCAGTTCTTC.

Comments on this clone: The same CDR3 also results from other DNA sequences found in this sample. This chain joins TRBV4-2 and TRBJ1-2; D ambiguous. This CDR3 comprises 13 residues. Trimming shortened V by 2 bases and J by 1 base, and 5 bases separated the two germline ends. From germline, CDR1 is LGHNA and CDR2 YNFKEQ. CDR3 bases: TGTGCCAGCAGCCAAACCGATAACTATGGCTACACCTTC. It specifies CASSQTDNYGYTF.

The chain joins TRBV2 to TRBJ2-5; D remains unclear. This CDR3 comprises 13 residues. V was trimmed by 3 bases and J by 1 base, leaving 6 bases between them. Germline lookup yields CDR1 SNHLY and CDR2 FYNNEI. The CDR3 spells CASSDSIQETQYF. In DNA form, the CDR3 reads TGTGCCAGCAGTGACAGTATCCAAGAGACCCAGTACTTC.

With respect to this clone: This sequence may be a read error, since a much larger clone differs from it by one base. The sample holds other DNA sequences that translate to the same CDR3. This sequence joins TRBV4-1 and TRBJ1-3; 8 bases map to TRBD1. CDR3 size: 14 residues. Germline CDR1 is MGHRA and CDR2 is YSYEKL. The J segment lost 4 bases and the V segment lost 7 bases, leaving 6 bases of the junction unmatched. CDR3 region: CASTQTGEGNTIYF. The CDR3 DNA reads as TGCGCCAGCACCCAGACAGGGGAAGGAAACACCATATATTTT.

The chain uses TRBV2 and TRBJ2-4, with TRBD1 matching over 8 bases. CDR3 length: 16 residues. V was pared by 7 bases and J by 4 bases, with 12 bases of the junction left unmatched. Germline lookup yields CDR1 SNHLY and CDR2 FYNNEI. This chain's CDR3 is CASTAGQGVAKNIQYF. CDR3 nucleotide sequence: TGTGCCAGCACCGCCGGACAGGGAGTAGCAAAAAACATTCAGTACTTC.

The V and J genes are TRBV29-1 and TRBJ2-5, with TRBD2 identical over 12 bases. This CDR3 is 15 amino acids long. The germline V gene encodes CDR1 SQVTM and CDR2 ANQGSEA. V lost 4 bases and J lost 4; bases outside the gene matches: 7. This chain's CDR3 is CSVGLAGVRGETQYF. CDR3 nucleotide sequence: TGCAGCGTTGGACTAGCGGGGGTCCGTGGAGAGACCCAGTACTTC.

The chain combines TRBV6-5 with TRBJ2-7, with a possible D match to TRBD1 (6 bases). This CDR3 comprises 15 residues. V lost 2 bases, J lost 3 bases, and 14 bases lay in between. Germline V gives CDR1 MNHEY, CDR2 SVGAGI. Here the CDR3 DNA reads TGTGCCAGCAGTTACATGGGACAAGGGTTCTACGAGCAGTACTTC. It codes for CASSYMGQGFYEQYF.

The chain joins TRBV29-1 to TRBJ1-4, with unresolved D. This CDR3 has 13 amino acids. Germline V gives CDR1 SQVTM, CDR2 ANQGSEA. V lost 8 bases, J lost 7 bases, and 17 bases lay in between. The CDR3 loop is CSIPLGSSEKLFF. CDR3 in DNA: TGCAGCATACCACTGGGGTCGAGTGAAAAACTGTTTTTT.

This chain links TRBV18 with TRBJ1-5; D remains ambiguous. CDR1 is KGHSH, CDR2 LQKENI, per germline. This CDR3 contains 15 residues. Between the trimmed V and J ends, which lost 3 bases and 4 bases, there was a span of 13 bases. In nucleotides, the CDR3 is TGTGCCAGCTCACCGACTGGCAGGTTTAATCAGCCCCAGCATTTT. Protein sequence: CASSPTGRFNQPQHF.

V is TRBV27 and J is TRBJ2-6; weak D call: TRBD2 (5 bases). The germline V gene has CDR1 MNHEY and CDR2 SMNVEV (reference sequence). The CDR3 extends over 16 amino acids. V lost 7 bases, J lost 0 bases, and 13 bases lay in between. This CDR3 reads CASNPGGFSGANVLTF. The CDR3 region has the DNA TGTGCCAGCAACCCAGGAGGTTTCTCTGGGGCCAACGTCCTGACTTTC.

The chain recombines TRBV7-9 with TRBJ2-3; TRBD2 agrees at 9 bases. Trimming removed 3 bases from V and 0 bases from J; junction bases left unmatched: 4. CDR1 and CDR2 (germline): SEHNR, FQNEAQ (reference sequence). This CDR3 has 16 residues. The CDR3 DNA is TGTGCCAGCAGCTTGAGCGGGGGGACTAGCACAGATACGCAGTATTTT. Residues: CASSLSGGTSTDTQYF. The full variable domain, its missing parts supplied by reference TRBV7-9 and TRBJ2-3, is DTGVSQNPRHKITKRGQNVTFRCDPISEHNRLYWYRQTLGQGPEFLTYFQNEAQLEKSRLLSDRFSAERPKGSFSTLEIQRTEQGDSAMYLCASSLSGGTSTDTQYFGPGTRLTVL.

The chain couples TRBV7-9 to TRBJ1-1; possibly TRBD1 for D (5 bases). Germline loops: CDR1 SEHNR, CDR2 FQNEAQ (reference sequence). The CDR3 has 11 amino acids. Trimming cost V 8 bases and J 3 bases, with 7 bases left between them. The CDR3 DNA follows: TGTGCCAGCGCGGGGGACACTGAAGCTTTCTTT. Residues: CASAGDTEAFF.

This clone showed up just a few times. This sequence joins TRBV2 and TRBJ1-5; 11 bases are a match to TRBD1. The CDR3 is 15 amino acids. The ends lost 5 bases at V and 2 bases at J; junction bases unmatched: 2. CDR1 is SNHLY and CDR2 is FYNNEI in the germline V gene. The CDR3 loop reads CASSWTGGRNQPQHF. CDR3 bases: TGTGCCAGCAGTTGGACAGGGGGCCGCAATCAGCCCCAGCATTTT.